This TCR beta chain comes out of a study of blood T cell repertoires in COVID-19. Here immunoSEQ multiplex PCR was the method, and the copy in TCRdb shows in-frame clones only, minus some. The sample includes some 80,000 clones, around nine tenths of them seen just once. Germline V gene lookup returns CDR1 SGHVS and CDR2 FQNEAQ. After removal of 4 bases from V and 4 bases from J, the junction contained 9 bases not matched to a gene. The CDR3 extends over 16 amino acids. The genes are TRBV7-8 and TRBJ2-2, with 7 bases fitting TRBD1. The sequence was collected from a human donor in a cohort sampled during active COVID-19. The sample consisted of peripheral blood. CDR3 bases: TGTGCCAGCAGCTCGGGACAGCTGGTGGGCACCGGGGAGCTGTTTTTT. This codes for CASSSGQLVGTGELFF. Full variable domain (outside the CDR3, taken from reference TRBV7-8 and TRBJ2-2): GAGVSQSPRYKVAKRGQDVALRCDPISGHVSLFWYQQALGQGPEFLTYFQNEAQLDKSGLPSDRFFAERPEGSVSTLKIQRTQQEDSAVYLCASSSGQLVGTGELFFGEGSRLTVL.